These 20 T cell receptor beta chains were sequenced from one sample in a study of blood T cell repertoires in COVID-19. TCRdb's table, derived via immunoSEQ multiplex PCR, lists solely in-frame clones and lacks some. The sample carries around 400,000 clones, over 80% recorded once. The sequenced sample consisted of PBMCs or T cells enriched from blood (not recorded which). The origin of the receptors is a woman between 45 and 60 years old who had recovered from COVID-19.

V usage is TRBV6-5 and J usage is TRBJ2-1, with 7 nucleotides matching TRBD1. Germline CDR1 reads MNHEY; CDR2 reads SVGAGI. The CDR3 runs 15 residues. V was pared by 6 bases and J by 5 bases, with 10 bases of the junction left unmatched. CDR3 sequence reads: CASSPPGQTNNEQFF. CDR3 DNA sequence: TGTGCCAGCAGCCCCCCGGGACAGACGAACAATGAGCAGTTCTTC.

This rearrangement joins TRBV7-2 to TRBJ2-1; tentative D call: TRBD2 (7 bases). The length of the CDR3 is 16 residues. Germline values: CDR1 SGHTA, CDR2 FQGNSA. Trimming took 0 bases from V and 5 from J, leaving 14 bases between them. The CDR3 nucleotides are TGTGCCAGCAGCTTAGCGGGGGGGCTAACAAACAATGAGCAGTTCTTC. It is translated as CASSLAGGLTNNEQFF.

V usage is TRBV7-3 and J usage is TRBJ1-2; a weak D match, TRBD1 (5 bases). Germline-derived CDR1 and CDR2 are SGHTA and FQGTGA. This CDR3 is 15 amino acids long. Trimming removed 1 base at V and 8 bases at J, with 17 bases between. The CDR3 loop reads CASSLSFGGATGYTF. CDR3 nucleotide sequence: TGTGCCAGCAGCTTAAGCTTCGGCGGGGCGACGGGCTACACCTTC.

Only a few counts were recorded for this clone. The chain joins TRBV6-5 to TRBJ2-1; TRBD1 aligns across 7 bases. The germline gives CDR1 MNHEY, CDR2 SVGAGI. The CDR3 is 14 amino acids. Germline trimming cut 8 bases from V and 9 bases from J; bases unmatched to any gene: 13. For the CDR3, the DNA is TGTGCCAGCTCGAGACAGGGTATAGGGAGTGAGCAGTTCTTC. This sequence encodes CASSRQGIGSEQFF.

The rearrangement joins TRBV27 to TRBJ1-4; 8 bases are a match to TRBD1. The germline CDR1 and CDR2 sequences are MNHEY and SMNVEV (reference sequence). The CDR3 has 15 amino acids. V trimming: 3 bases; J trimming: 3 bases; junction bases outside the gene matches: 3. The CDR3: CASSLDRVPNEKLFF. CDR3 sequence (DNA): TGTGCCAGCAGTTTGGACAGGGTGCCTAATGAAAAACTGTTTTTT. The whole variable domain, filled in from reference TRBV27 and TRBJ1-4, reads EAQVTQNPRYLITVTGKKLTVTCSQNMNHEYMSWYRQDPGLGLRQIYYSMNVEVTDKGDVPEGYKVSRKEKRNFPLILESPSPNQTSLYFCASSLDRVPNEKLFFGSGTQLSVL.

The rearrangement links TRBV30 to TRBJ1-5; D not resolved. Germline V CDR1 and CDR2: GTSNPN, SVGIG (reference sequence). V was pared by 1 base and J by 5 bases, with 21 bases between. The CDR3 runs 17 residues. Here the CDR3 reads CAWSAISGSLTYQPQHF. CDR3 in DNA: TGTGCCTGGAGTGCGATTTCAGGATCGCTGACCTATCAGCCCCAGCATTTT.

The V call is TRBV2, the J call TRBJ1-4; TRBD1 agrees at 10 bases. The CDR3 is made up of 14 amino acids. Germline CDR1 SNHLY, CDR2 FYNNEI. Losses at the gene ends were 5 bases for V and 7 bases for J; bases not matched to a gene: 4. The CDR3 DNA follows: TGTGCCAGCAGTCCCGGGACAGGGGTTGAAAAACTGTTTTTT. It specifies CASSPGTGVEKLFF.

This clone was observed once. This chain connects TRBV10-2 to TRBJ1-2, with D unresolved. With 6 bases removed from V and 0 bases from J, the gap between germline ends came to 14 bases. The germline CDR1 and CDR2 sequences are WSHSY and SAAADI. This CDR3 is built from 15 residues. The CDR3: CASSERGSTNYGYTF. CDR3 nucleotide sequence: TGCGCCAGCAGCGAGCGGGGATCGACTAACTATGGCTACACCTTC.

This clone has just a few counts. The chain uses TRBV11-3 and TRBJ2-3; 13 bases are shared with TRBD2. The V segment lost 5 bases and the J segment 2 bases; nucleotides outside the gene matches: 7. Germline V gives CDR1 SGHNT, CDR2 YENEEA. The CDR3 extends over 17 amino acids. Here the CDR3 DNA reads TGTGCCAGCAGCCTTACTAGCGGGGGGGGCTACACAGATACGCAGTATTTT. As protein: CASSLTSGGGYTDTQYF.

The J gene is TRBJ1-1, the V gene TRBV7-8, with D maybe TRBD1 (5 bases). Germline assignment: CDR1 SGHVS and CDR2 FQNEAQ. This CDR3 contains 15 residues. Trimming stripped 4 bases from V and 0 bases from J, with 12 bases between. In DNA, the CDR3 is TGTGCCAGCAGCTCCTGGGGCCTGATGAACACTGAAGCTTTCTTT. It encodes CASSSWGLMNTEAFF.

This clone was observed once. V and J are TRBV19 and TRBJ2-5; no reliable D call. The germline V gene has CDR1 LNHDA and CDR2 SQIVND (reference sequence). This CDR3 has 14 amino acids. The V gene lost 4 bases and the J gene lost 1 base, with 10 bases spanning the gap. Written as DNA, the CDR3 is TGTGCCAGTAGTACAGGCAGGATCCAAGAGACCCAGTACTTC. Its protein product is CASSTGRIQETQYF.

The chain is built from TRBV21-1 and TRBJ1-4; TRBD1 is the table's D call and was not checked against the DNA. TRBV21-1 has pseudogene status. The CDR3 has 17 residues. The CDR3 coding sequence is TGTGCCAGCAGCAAAGTATTGGACAGGGGAACTAATGAAAAACTGTTTTTT. Its protein product is CASSKVLDRGTNEKLFF.

The J gene is TRBJ2-7, the V gene TRBV7-3, with D uncertain. Deletions cut 0 bases from V and 9 bases from J, with 9 bases between. The CDR3 totals 12 residues. CDR1 and CDR2 from the germline V gene are SGHTA and FQGTGA. In DNA form, the CDR3 reads TGTGCCAGCAGCTTAACAGCAGGTGGGCAGTACTTC. Translation gives CASSLTAGGQYF.

The rearrangement uses TRBV10-2 and TRBJ2-3; maybe TRBD1 (6 bases). Germline V CDR1 and CDR2: WSHSY, SAAADI. Trimming removed 6 bases at V and 2 bases at J, with 9 bases between. The CDR3 spans 13 residues. The CDR3 coding sequence is TGCGCCAGCAGCAGGGACAACACAGATACGCAGTATTTT. Residues: CASSRDNTDTQYF.

The CDR3: CASSVSRGGYTF. Written as DNA, the CDR3 is TGTGCCAGCAGTGTTTCTCGGGGAGGCTACACCTTC. The chain is built from TRBV2 and TRBJ1-2; D uncertain. Germline V gene lookup returns CDR1 SNHLY and CDR2 FYNNEI. V was shortened by 4 bases and J by 8 bases, with 11 bases between the two germline ends. This CDR3 region has 12 residues.

The rearrangement joins TRBV7-2 to TRBJ1-6; 10 bases match TRBD1. Germline CDR1 is SGHTA and CDR2 is FQGNSA. V lost 5 bases to trimming and J lost 8 bases; unmatched junction nucleotides: 6. The CDR3 covers 15 residues. The CDR3, as DNA: TGTGCCAGCAGCCCGGGGGGACAGGGGTATTCACCCCTCCACTTT. Residues: CASSPGGQGYSPLHF.

In this sample, this clone turned up once. The rearrangement links TRBV5-1 to TRBJ2-1; TRBD2 aligns across 13 bases. This CDR3 is built from 15 residues. Germline assignment: CDR1 SGHRS and CDR2 YFSETQ. With V trimmed by 4 bases and J by 7 bases, 5 bases remained unmatched. The CDR3 is CASSPGLAGENEQFF. CDR3 coding DNA: TGCGCCAGCAGCCCCGGACTAGCGGGAGAGAATGAGCAGTTCTTC.

This clone was counted once. The chain is built from TRBV2 and TRBJ1-2, with D tentatively TRBD1 (5 bases). The CDR3 extends over 13 amino acids. V was cut by 3 bases and J by 5 bases, with 10 bases left in between. CDR1 and CDR2 (germline): SNHLY, FYNNEI. The CDR3 spells CASSEAGRYGYTF. CDR3 nucleotide sequence: TGTGCCAGCAGTGAGGCAGGGAGGTATGGCTACACCTTC.

This clone was detected once. The chain has TRBV15 and TRBJ2-7, with 7 bases lining up with TRBD2. The CDR3 is 17 amino acids. V lost 0 bases, J lost 0 bases, and 8 bases stayed unmatched. Germline loops: CDR1 LNHNV, CDR2 YYDKDF (reference sequence). CDR3 coding DNA: TGTGCCACCAGCAGAGATCGCGGTCCGGGGGGCTCCTACGAGCAGTACTTC. Residues: CATSRDRGPGGSYEQYF.

The rearrangement uses TRBV4-3 and TRBJ1-2, with a tentative D call TRBD1 (5 bases). CDR3 length: 16 amino acids. Trimming left V 0 bases short and J 9 bases short, with 20 bases between. Germline assignment: CDR1 LGHNA and CDR2 YSLEER. DNA of the CDR3: TGCGCCAGCAGCCAAGATTCCGGACACGGCTCAATTCGCTACACCTTC. Translated: CASSQDSGHGSIRYTF.